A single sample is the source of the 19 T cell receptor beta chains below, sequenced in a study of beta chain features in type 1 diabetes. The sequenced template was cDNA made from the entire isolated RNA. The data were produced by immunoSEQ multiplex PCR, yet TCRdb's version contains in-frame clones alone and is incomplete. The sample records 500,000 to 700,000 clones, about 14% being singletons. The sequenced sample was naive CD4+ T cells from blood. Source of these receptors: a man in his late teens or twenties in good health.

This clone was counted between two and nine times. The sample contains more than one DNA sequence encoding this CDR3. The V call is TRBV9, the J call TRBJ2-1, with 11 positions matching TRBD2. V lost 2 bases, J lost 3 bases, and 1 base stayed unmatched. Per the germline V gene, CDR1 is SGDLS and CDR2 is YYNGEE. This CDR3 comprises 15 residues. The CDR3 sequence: CASSVLAGGYNEQFF. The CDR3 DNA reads TGTGCCAGCAGCGTGCTAGCGGGAGGCTACAATGAGCAGTTCTTC.

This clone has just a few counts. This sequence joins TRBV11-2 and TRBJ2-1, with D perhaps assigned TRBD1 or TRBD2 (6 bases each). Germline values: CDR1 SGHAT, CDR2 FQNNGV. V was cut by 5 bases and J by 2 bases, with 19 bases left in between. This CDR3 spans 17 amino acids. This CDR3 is CASSAIGGPRAYNEQFF. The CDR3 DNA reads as TGTGCCAGCAGCGCAATAGGGGGGCCTAGGGCCTACAATGAGCAGTTCTTC.

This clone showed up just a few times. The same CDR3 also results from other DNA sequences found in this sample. CDR3 region: CASSRGTVNYGYTF. The CDR3 bases are TGTGCCAGCAGCAGAGGGACAGTTAACTATGGCTACACCTTC. This chain joins TRBV7-2 and TRBJ1-2; 7 bases match TRBD1. The germline CDR1 and CDR2 sequences are SGHTA and FQGNSA. The length of the CDR3 is 14 residues. V shed 5 bases and J 1 base; nucleotides not matched to a gene: 4. Full variable domain (remainder filled in from reference TRBV7-2 and TRBJ1-2): GAGVSQSPSNKVTEKGKDVELRCDPISGHTALYWYRQSLGQGLEFLIYFQGNSAPDKSGLPSDRFSAERTGGSVSTLTIQRTQQEDSAVYLCASSRGTVNYGYTFGSGTRLTVV.

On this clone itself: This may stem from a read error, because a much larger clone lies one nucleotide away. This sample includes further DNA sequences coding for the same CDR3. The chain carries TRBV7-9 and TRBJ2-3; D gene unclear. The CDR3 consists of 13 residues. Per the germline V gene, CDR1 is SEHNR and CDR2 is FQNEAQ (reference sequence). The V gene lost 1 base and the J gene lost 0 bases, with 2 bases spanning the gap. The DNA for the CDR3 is TGTGCCAGCAGCTTAGGCAGCACAGATACGCAGTATTTT. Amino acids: CASSLGSTDTQYF.

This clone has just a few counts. In nucleotides, the CDR3 is TGTGCCAGCAGCCCGAAAAATTGGAACACCGGGGAGCTGTTTTTT. Its protein is CASSPKNWNTGELFF. V and J are TRBV7-7 and TRBJ2-2; D remains ambiguous. Germline values: CDR1 SSHAT, CDR2 FNYEAQ (reference sequence). This CDR3 has 15 residues. V lost 5 bases, J lost 1 base, and 11 bases lay in between.

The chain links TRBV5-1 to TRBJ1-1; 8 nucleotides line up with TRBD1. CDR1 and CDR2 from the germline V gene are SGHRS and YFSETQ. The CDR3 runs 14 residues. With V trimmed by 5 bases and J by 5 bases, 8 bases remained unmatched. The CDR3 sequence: CASRYGQGWTEAFF. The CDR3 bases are TGCGCCAGCAGATATGGACAGGGTTGGACTGAAGCTTTCTTT.

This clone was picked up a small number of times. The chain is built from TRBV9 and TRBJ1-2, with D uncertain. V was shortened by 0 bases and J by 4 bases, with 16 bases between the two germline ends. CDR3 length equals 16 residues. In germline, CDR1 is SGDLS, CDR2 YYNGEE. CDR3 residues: CASSVDTAVLLYGYTF. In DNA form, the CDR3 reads TGTGCCAGCAGCGTAGATACAGCCGTACTACTCTATGGCTACACCTTC.

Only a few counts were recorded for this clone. DNA for the CDR3: TGTGCCATCAGTGGGACAGGGGCCGAGACCCAGTACTTC. It translates to CAISGTGAETQYF. V gene TRBV10-3 combines with J gene TRBJ2-5, with TRBD1 matching 9 bases. The V and J ends lost 4 bases and 5 bases, in that order; junction bases with no gene match: 2. Germline V gene lookup returns CDR1 ENHRY and CDR2 SYGVKD. The CDR3 contains 13 residues.

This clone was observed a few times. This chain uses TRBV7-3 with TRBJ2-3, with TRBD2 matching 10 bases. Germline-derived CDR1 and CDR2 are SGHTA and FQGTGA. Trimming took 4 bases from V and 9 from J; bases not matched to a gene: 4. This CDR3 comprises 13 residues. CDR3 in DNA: TGTGCCAGCAGCTCCGGGGGACTAGCGACGCAGTATTTT. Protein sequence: CASSSGGLATQYF.

The CDR3 DNA reads as TGCAGCGCCGGCGGGGGGGGCTCTGGAAACACCATATATTTT. Amino acids: CSAGGGGSGNTIYF. V is TRBV29-1 and J is TRBJ1-3; the D gene is possibly TRBD1 (5 bases). The CDR3 covers 14 residues. The germline V and J ends were trimmed by 7 bases and 0 bases, with 13 bases remaining between them. Per germline, CDR1 SQVTM and CDR2 ANQGSEA.

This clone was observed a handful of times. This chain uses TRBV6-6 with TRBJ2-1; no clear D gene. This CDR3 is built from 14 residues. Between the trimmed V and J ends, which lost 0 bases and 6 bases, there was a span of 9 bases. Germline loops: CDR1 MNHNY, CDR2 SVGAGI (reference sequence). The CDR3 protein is CASSYSIWSNEQFF. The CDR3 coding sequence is TGTGCCAGCAGTTACTCCATATGGAGCAATGAGCAGTTCTTC.

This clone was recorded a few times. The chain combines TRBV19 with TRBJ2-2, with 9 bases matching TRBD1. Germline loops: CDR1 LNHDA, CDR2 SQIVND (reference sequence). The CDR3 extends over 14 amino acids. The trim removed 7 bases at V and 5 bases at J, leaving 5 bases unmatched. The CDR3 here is CASTLQGATGELFF. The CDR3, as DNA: TGTGCCAGTACCCTACAGGGGGCTACCGGGGAGCTGTTTTTT.

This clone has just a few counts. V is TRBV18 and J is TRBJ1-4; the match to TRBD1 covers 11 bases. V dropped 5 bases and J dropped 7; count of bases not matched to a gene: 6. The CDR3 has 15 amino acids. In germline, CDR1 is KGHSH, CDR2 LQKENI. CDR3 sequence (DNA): TGTGCCAGCTCAAGTTCCGGGACAGGGGGTGAAAAACTGTTTTTT. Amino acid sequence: CASSSSGTGGEKLFF.

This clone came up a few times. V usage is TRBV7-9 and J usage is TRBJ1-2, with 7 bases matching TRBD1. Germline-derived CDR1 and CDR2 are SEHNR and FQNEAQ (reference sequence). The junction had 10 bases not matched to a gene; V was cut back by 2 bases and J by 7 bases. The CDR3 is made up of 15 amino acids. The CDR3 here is CASSLSDREGGGYTF. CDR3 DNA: TGTGCCAGCAGCTTATCTGACAGGGAAGGTGGTGGCTACACCTTC.

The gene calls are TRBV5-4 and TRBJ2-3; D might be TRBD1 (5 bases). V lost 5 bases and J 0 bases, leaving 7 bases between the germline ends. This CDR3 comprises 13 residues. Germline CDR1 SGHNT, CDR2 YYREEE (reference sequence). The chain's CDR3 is CASSTGSTDTQYF. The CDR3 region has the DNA TGTGCCAGCAGTACAGGTAGCACAGATACGCAGTATTTT.

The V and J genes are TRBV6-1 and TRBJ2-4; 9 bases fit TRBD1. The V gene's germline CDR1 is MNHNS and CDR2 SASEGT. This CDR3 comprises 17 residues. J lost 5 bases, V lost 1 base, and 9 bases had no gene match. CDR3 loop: CASSEVVHRGLQNIQYF. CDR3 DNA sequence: TGTGCCAGCAGTGAAGTGGTACACAGGGGGCTTCAAAACATTCAGTACTTC.

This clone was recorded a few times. CDR3 residues: CAWNRQGSNQPQHF. CDR3 bases: TGTGCCTGGAACCGACAGGGGAGCAATCAGCCCCAGCATTTT. V usage is TRBV30 and J usage is TRBJ1-5; TRBD1 matches 8 bases. The ends lost 4 bases at V and 1 base at J; junction bases unmatched: 3. CDR3 length: 14 residues. CDR1 is GTSNPN and CDR2 is SVGIG in the germline V gene (reference sequence).

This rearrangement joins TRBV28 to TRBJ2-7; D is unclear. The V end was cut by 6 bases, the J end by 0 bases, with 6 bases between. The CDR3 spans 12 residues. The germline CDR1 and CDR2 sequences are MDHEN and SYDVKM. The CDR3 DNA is TGTGCCAGCAGGGGCGTCTCCTACGAGCAGTACTTC. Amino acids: CASRGVSYEQYF.

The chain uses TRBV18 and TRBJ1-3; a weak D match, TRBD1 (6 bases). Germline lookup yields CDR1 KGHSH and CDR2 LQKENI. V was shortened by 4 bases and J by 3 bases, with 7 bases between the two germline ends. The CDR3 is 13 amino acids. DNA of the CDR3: TGTGCCAGCTCACGGGACAATGGAAACACCATATATTTT. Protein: CASSRDNGNTIYF. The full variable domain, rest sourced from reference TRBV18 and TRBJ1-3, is NAGVMQNPRHLVRRRGQEARLRCSPMKGHSHVYWYRQLPEEGLKFMVYLQKENIIDESGMPKERFSAEFPKEGPSILRIQQVVRGDSAAYFCASSRDNGNTIYFGEGSWLTVV.